These 6 T cell receptor beta chains came from one sample sequenced in a study of T-cell reconstitution after alpha-beta-depleted transplantation in children. Unique molecular identifiers were built into the TCRbeta library. Via MiXCR, TCRdb re-called the PCR reads, giving one row per CDR3 protein. This sample has 200,000 to 250,000 distinct CDR3 sequences, with roughly 8% found just once. The sequencing used PBMCs, mostly from graft donor cells, collected 180 days after TCRalphabeta/CD19-depleted stem cell transplant. These receptors were obtained from a male patient under 18 who had a stem cell transplant for acute lymphoblastic leukemia, so the T cells may come from the graft donor.

This clonotype has at least ten counts. This chain joins TRBV10-3 and TRBJ2-5; D gene unclear. Germline CDR1 ENHRY, CDR2 SYGVKD. CDR3 length: 15 residues. Trimming stripped 4 bases from V and 2 bases from J, with 14 bases between. The DNA of the CDR3 is TGTGCCATCAGTGGCTCGAGAGGCCTACAAGAGACCCAGTACTTC. Its translation is CAISGSRGLQETQYF.

This clonotype was observed many times. The chain has TRBV28 and TRBJ1-4; tentative D call: TRBD1 (5 bases). V lost 4 bases, J lost 8 bases, and 14 bases lay in between. Germline CDR1 is MDHEN and CDR2 is SYDVKM. There are 14 residues in the CDR3. CDR3 DNA sequence: TGTGCCAGCAGTTCCGGGACCCGTCGAGAAAAACTGTTTTTT. This encodes CASSSGTRREKLFF.

This clonotype was picked up many times. This chain uses TRBV7-2 with TRBJ1-1; perhaps TRBD1 as D (6 bases). CDR1 and CDR2 from the germline V gene are SGHTA and FQGNSA. The CDR3 is 17 amino acids. Trimming took 5 bases from V and 0 from J, leaving 19 bases between them. The CDR3 is CASSPGWGARVNTEAFF. The CDR3 nucleotides are TGTGCCAGCAGCCCCGGCTGGGGGGCGCGGGTGAACACTGAAGCTTTCTTT.

This clonotype came up many times. The gene calls are TRBV9 and TRBJ2-2, with D possibly being TRBD2 (7 bases). Trimming shortened V by 3 bases and J by 3 bases, and 12 bases separated the two germline ends. Germline assignment: CDR1 SGDLS and CDR2 YYNGEE. This CDR3 contains 15 residues. CDR3 loop: CASSGRGRDTGELFF. As DNA, the CDR3 is TGTGCCAGCAGCGGTAGGGGGAGGGACACCGGGGAGCTGTTTTTT.

The sample holds many counts of this clonotype. The chain uses TRBV7-8 and TRBJ2-3; 12 nucleotides match TRBD2. Per the germline V gene, CDR1 is SGHVS and CDR2 is FQNEAQ. The CDR3 length is 16 residues. Trimming removed 6 bases from V and 3 bases from J; junction bases left unmatched: 7. This CDR3 is CASRFRLAGETDTQYF. The CDR3 DNA is TGTGCCAGCAGGTTCAGACTAGCGGGGGAAACAGATACGCAGTATTTT.

This clonotype was counted ten times or more. The chain carries TRBV4-1 and TRBJ2-2; D possibly corresponds to TRBD2 (7 bases). V shed 0 bases and J shed 4 bases, with 15 bases lying between them. CDR3 length: 17 amino acids. Germline values: CDR1 MGHRA, CDR2 YSYEKL. The DNA for the CDR3 is TGCGCCAGCAGCCAAGATAGGGGGGGAGATGTCACCGGGGAGCTGTTTTTT. Translating it yields CASSQDRGGDVTGELFF.